This T cell receptor beta chain derives from a study of blood T cell repertoires in COVID-19. Study details: The study drew acute and convalescent COVID-19 samples from the United States, Italy and Spain. Sample material is recorded as cDNA or gDNA derived from T cells, B-cell-depleted T cells, or PBMCs.

In the original analysis: Cell counts per sample came from amplifying reference gene primers. Measured with immunoSEQ multiplex PCR; TCRdb has only the in-frame clones, and not every one. V, J and clone size are those of that table, while D and trimming were read from the DNA. The data hold about 150,000 clones, with 78% observed a single time. The germline V gene encodes CDR1 LGHDT and CDR2 YNNKEL (reference sequence). The CDR3 is 15 amino acids. J gave up 7 bases and V 3 bases, and 5 bases lay outside the gene matches. Sequencing was carried out using peripheral blood. The rearrangement uses TRBV3-1 (or the pseudogene TRBV3-2) and TRBJ2-2; 10 positions agree with TRBD1. The sequence was obtained from a woman of 80 years or more with acute or convalescent COVID-19. CDR3: CASSHKGQGDGELFF. The CDR3 nucleotides are TGTGCCAGCAGCCACAAAGGACAGGGGGACGGGGAGCTGTTTTTT.